This T cell receptor beta chain originates from a study of shared clonotypes between healthy human individuals. Findings and limits, study-wide: Non-shared clonotypes displayed generation probabilities falling below those of clonotypes present in all four donors. The sole specimen, blood, was sampled, and tissue repertoires likely differ.

Genomic DNA (from each subset) was split evenly across several immunoSEQ plates. Produced via immunoSEQ multiplex PCR; TCRdb's table is partial and in-frame only. The table records 550,000 to 700,000 clones, approximately 73% of them present only once. The V gene's germline CDR1 is LNHDA and CDR2 SQIVND (reference sequence). Trimming removed 5 bases at V and 6 bases at J, with 15 bases between. The CDR3 contains 14 residues. As for this clone: Its antigen is unidentified.

The rearrangement joins TRBV19 to TRBJ2-3, with D unresolved. The sample comprised memory CD4+ T cells sorted from blood. Subset meaning: CD45RA-negative fraction. The sequence came from a woman in her thirties in good health. CDR3 in DNA: TGTGCCAGTAGTCCCCCCCCGCGGTCCGATACGCAGTATTTT. Translation: CASSPPPRSDTQYF.